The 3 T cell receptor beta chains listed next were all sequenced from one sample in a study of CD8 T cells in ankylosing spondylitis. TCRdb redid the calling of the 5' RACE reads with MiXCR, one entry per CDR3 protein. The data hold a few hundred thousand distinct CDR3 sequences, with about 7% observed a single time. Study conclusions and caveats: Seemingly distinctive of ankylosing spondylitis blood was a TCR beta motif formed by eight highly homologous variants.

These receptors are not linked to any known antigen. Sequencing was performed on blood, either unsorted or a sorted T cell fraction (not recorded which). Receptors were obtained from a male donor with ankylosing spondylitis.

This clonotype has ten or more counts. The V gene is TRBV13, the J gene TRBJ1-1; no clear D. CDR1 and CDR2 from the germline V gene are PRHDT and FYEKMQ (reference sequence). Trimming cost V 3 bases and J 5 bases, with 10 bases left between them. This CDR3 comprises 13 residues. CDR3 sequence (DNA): TGTGCCAGCAGCTTTGGGCAGCTGACTGAAGCTTTCTTT. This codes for CASSFGQLTEAFF.

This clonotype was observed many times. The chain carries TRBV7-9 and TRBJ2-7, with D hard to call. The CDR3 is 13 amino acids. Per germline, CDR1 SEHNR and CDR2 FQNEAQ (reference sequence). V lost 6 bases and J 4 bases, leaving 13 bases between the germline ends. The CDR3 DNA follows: TGTGCCAGCAGGTCAGAGCCTCTATACGAGCAGTACTTC. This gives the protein CASRSEPLYEQYF.

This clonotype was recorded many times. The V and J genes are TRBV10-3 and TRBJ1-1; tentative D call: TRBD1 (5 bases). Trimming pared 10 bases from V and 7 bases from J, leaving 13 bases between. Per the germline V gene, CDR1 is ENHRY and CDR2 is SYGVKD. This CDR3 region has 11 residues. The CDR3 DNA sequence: TGTGCCACCGGGACCGTGAATGAAGCTTTCTTT. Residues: CATGTVNEAFF.